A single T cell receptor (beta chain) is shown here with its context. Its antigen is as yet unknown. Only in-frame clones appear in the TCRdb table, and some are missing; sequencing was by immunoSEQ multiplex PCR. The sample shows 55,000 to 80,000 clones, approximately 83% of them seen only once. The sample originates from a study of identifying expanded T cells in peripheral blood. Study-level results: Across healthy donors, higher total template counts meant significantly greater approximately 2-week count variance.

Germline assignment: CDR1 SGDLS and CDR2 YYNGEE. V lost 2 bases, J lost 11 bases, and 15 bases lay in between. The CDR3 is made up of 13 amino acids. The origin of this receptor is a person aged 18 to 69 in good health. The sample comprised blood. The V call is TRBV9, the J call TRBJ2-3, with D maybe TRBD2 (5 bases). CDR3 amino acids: CASSVNSFSGQYF. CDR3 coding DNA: TGTGCCAGCAGCGTCAACTCTTTCAGCGGGCAGTATTTT.